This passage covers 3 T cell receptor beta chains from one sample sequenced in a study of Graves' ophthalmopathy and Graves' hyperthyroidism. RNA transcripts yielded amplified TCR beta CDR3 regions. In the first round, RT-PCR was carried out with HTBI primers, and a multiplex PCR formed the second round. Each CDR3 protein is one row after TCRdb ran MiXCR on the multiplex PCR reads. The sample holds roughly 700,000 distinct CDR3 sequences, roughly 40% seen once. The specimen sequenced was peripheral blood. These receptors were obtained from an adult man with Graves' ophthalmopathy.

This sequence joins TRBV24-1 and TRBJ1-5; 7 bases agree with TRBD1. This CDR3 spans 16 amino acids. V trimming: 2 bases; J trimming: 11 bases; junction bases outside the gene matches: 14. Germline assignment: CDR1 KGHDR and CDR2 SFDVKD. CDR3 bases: TGTGCCACCAGTGATTCCGGGACAGACGCGGGGGAGACCCAGCATTTT. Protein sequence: CATSDSGTDAGETQHF.

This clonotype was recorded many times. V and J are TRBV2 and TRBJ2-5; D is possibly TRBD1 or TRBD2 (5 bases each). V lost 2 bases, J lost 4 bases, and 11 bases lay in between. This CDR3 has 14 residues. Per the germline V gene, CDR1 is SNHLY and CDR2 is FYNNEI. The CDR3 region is CASSESWGSETQYF. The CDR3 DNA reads TGTGCCAGCAGTGAATCTTGGGGGTCAGAGACCCAGTACTTC.

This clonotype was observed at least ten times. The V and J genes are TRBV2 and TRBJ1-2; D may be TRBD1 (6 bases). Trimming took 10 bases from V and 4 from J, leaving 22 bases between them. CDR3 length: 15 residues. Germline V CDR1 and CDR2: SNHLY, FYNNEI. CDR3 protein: CAIRDVQGTSYGYTF. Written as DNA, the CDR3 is TGTGCCATCCGGGATGTTCAGGGGACATCCTATGGCTACACCTTC.